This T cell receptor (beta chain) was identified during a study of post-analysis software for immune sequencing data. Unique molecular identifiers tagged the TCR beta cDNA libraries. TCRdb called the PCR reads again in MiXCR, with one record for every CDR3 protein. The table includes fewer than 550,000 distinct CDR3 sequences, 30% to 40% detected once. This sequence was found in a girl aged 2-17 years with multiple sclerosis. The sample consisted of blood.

The CDR3 DNA reads TGTGCCAGCAGCTTAGTTTTTGCAGGGGGCAGTGGCTACACCTTC. It yields the protein CASSLVFAGGSGYTF. The chain combines TRBV11-2 with TRBJ1-2, with 8 bases matching TRBD1. Germline V gives CDR1 SGHAT, CDR2 FQNNGV. The CDR3 is made up of 15 amino acids. J gave up 7 bases and V 1 base, and 8 bases lay outside the gene matches.